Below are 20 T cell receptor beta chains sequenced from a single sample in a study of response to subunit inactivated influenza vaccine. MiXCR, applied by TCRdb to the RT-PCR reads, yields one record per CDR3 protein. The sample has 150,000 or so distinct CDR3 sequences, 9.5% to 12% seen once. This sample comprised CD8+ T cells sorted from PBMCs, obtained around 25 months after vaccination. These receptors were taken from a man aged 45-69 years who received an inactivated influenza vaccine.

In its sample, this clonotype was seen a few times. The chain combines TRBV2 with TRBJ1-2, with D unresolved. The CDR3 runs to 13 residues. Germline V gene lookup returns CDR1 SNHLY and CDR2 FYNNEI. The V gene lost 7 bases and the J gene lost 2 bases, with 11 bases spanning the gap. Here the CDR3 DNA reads TGTGCCAGCATTCCGTCTGGCAACTATGGCTACACCTTC. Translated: CASIPSGNYGYTF.

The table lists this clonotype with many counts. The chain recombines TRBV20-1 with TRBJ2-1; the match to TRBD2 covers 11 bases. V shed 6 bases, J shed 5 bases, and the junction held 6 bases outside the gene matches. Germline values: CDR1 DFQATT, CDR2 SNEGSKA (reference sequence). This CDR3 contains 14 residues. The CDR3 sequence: CSAKGLAEDNEQFF. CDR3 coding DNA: TGCAGTGCGAAGGGACTAGCGGAGGACAATGAGCAGTTCTTC.

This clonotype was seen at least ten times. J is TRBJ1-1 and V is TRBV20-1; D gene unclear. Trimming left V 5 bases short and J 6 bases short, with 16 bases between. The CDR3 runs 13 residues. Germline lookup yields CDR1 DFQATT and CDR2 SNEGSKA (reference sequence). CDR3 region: CSAEGATPAEAFF. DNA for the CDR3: TGCAGTGCTGAAGGCGCGACGCCAGCTGAAGCTTTCTTT.

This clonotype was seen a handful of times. CDR3 in amino acids: CSAGGLAGAGELFF. CDR3 coding DNA: TGCAGTGCGGGCGGACTAGCGGGGGCCGGGGAGCTGTTTTTT. The chain carries TRBV20-1 and TRBJ2-2; 13 bases are shared with TRBD2. Germline CDR1 is DFQATT and CDR2 is SNEGSKA (reference sequence). The CDR3 covers 14 residues. The V gene end was trimmed by 6 bases and the J gene end by 6 bases; junction bases not matched to a gene: 4.

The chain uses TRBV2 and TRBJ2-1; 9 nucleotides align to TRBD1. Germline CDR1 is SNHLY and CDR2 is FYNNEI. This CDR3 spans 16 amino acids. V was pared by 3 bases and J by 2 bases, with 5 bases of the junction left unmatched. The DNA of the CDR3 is TGTGCCAGCAGTGAGCCGGGACAGGGAACCTACAATGAGCAGTTCTTC. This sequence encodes CASSEPGQGTYNEQFF.

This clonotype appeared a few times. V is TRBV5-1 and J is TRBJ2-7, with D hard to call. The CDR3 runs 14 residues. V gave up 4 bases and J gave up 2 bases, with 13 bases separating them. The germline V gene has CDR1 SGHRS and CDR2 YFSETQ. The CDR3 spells CASSATTFTYEQYF. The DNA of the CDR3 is TGCGCCAGCAGCGCGACAACATTTACCTACGAGCAGTACTTC.

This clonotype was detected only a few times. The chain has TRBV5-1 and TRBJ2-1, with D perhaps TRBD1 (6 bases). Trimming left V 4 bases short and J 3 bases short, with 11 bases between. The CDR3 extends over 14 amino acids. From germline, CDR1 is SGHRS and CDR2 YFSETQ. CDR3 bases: TGCGCCAGCAGCCCGGACAGATTCTACAATGAGCAGTTCTTC. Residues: CASSPDRFYNEQFF.

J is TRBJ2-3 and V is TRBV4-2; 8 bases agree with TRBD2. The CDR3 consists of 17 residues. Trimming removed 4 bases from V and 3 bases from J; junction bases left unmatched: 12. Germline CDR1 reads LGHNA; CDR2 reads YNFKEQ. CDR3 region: CASSRNNRGGPTDTQYF. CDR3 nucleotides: TGTGCCAGCAGCCGAAATAACCGGGGGGGCCCGACAGATACGCAGTATTTT.

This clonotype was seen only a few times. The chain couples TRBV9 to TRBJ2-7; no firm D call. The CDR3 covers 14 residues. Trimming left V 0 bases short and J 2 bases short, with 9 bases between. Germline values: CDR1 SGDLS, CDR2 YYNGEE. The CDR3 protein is CASSVGVGTYEQYF. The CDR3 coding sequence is TGTGCCAGCAGCGTAGGCGTGGGGACCTACGAGCAGTACTTC. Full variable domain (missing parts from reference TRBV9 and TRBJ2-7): DSGVTQTPKHLITATGQRVTLRCSPRSGDLSVYWYQQSLDQGLQFLIQYYNGEERAKGNILERFSAQQFPDLHSELNLSSLELGDSALYFCASSVGVGTYEQYFGPGTRLTVT.

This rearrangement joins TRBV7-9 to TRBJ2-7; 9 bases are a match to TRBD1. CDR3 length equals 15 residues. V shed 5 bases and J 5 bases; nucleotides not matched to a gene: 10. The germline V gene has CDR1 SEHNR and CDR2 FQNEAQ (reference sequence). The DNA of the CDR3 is TGTGCCAGCAGCCCTAGAGGGACAGGGACCAACGAGCAGTACTTC. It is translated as CASSPRGTGTNEQYF.

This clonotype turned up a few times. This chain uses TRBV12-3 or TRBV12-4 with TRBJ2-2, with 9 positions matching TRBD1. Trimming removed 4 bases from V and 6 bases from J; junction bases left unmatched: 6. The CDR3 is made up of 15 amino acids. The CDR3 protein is CASSSPYRGPGELFF. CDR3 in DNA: TGTGCCAGCAGTTCACCATACAGGGGGCCCGGGGAGCTGTTTTTT.

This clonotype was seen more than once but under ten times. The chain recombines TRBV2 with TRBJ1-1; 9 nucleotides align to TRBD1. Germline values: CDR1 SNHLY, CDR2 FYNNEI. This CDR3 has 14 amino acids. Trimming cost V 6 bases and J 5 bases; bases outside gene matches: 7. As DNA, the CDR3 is TGTGCCAGCAGCAGGGGACAGGGCGGTACTGAAGCTTTCTTT. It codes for CASSRGQGGTEAFF.

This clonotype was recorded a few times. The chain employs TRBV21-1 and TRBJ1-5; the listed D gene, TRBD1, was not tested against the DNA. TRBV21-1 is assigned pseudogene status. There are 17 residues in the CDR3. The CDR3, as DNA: TGTGCCAGCAGCAAAGAAGGCGGGGGAATGAGCAATCAGCCCCAGCATTTT. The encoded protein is CASSKEGGGMSNQPQHF.

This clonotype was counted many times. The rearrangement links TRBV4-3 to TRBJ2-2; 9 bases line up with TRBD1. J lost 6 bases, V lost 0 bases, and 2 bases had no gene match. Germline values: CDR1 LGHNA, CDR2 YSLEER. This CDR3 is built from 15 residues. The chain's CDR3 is CASSQERTGAGELFF. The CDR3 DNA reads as TGCGCCAGCAGCCAAGAACGGACAGGGGCCGGGGAGCTGTTTTTT.

CDR3 amino acids: CASSLGGGVGYNEQFF. The DNA for the CDR3 is TGTGCCAGCAGCTTAGGTGGCGGGGTCGGGTACAATGAGCAGTTCTTC. The V and J genes are TRBV7-9 and TRBJ2-1, with D possibly TRBD2 on 6 matching bases. The V and J ends lost 1 base and 4 bases respectively, with 14 bases between them. Per germline, CDR1 SEHNR and CDR2 FQNEAQ (reference sequence). This CDR3 has 16 residues.

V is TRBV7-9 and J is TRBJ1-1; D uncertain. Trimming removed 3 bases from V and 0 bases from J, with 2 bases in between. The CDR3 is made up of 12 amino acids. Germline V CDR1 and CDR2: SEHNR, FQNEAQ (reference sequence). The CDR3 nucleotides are TGTGCCAGCAGCTTCATGAACACTGAAGCTTTCTTT. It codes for CASSFMNTEAFF.

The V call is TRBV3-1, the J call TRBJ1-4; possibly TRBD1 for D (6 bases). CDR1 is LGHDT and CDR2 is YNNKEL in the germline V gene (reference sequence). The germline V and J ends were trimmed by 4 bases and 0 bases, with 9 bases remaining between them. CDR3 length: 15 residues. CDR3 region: CASSLGQSTNEKLFF. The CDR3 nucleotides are TGTGCCAGCAGCCTAGGACAGTCAACTAATGAAAAACTGTTTTTT.

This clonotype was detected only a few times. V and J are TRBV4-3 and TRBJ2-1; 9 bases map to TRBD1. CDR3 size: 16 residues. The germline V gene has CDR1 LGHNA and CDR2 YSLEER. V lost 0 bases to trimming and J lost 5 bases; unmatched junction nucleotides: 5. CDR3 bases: TGCGCCAGCAGCCAAGACGGGACAGGGTATAACAATGAGCAGTTCTTC. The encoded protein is CASSQDGTGYNNEQFF.

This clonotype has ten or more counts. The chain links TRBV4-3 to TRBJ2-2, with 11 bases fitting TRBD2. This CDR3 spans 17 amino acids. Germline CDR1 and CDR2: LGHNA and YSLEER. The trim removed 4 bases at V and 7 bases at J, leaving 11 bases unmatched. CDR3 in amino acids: CASSPRTSGSWVGELFF. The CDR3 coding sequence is TGCGCCAGCAGCCCCCGAACTAGCGGGAGCTGGGTCGGGGAGCTGTTTTTT.

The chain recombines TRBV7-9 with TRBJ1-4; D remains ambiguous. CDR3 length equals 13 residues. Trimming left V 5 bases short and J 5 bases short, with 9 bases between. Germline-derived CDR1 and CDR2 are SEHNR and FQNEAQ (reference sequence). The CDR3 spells CASSPLWNEKLFF. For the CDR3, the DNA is TGTGCCAGCAGCCCCCTGTGGAATGAAAAACTGTTTTTT.